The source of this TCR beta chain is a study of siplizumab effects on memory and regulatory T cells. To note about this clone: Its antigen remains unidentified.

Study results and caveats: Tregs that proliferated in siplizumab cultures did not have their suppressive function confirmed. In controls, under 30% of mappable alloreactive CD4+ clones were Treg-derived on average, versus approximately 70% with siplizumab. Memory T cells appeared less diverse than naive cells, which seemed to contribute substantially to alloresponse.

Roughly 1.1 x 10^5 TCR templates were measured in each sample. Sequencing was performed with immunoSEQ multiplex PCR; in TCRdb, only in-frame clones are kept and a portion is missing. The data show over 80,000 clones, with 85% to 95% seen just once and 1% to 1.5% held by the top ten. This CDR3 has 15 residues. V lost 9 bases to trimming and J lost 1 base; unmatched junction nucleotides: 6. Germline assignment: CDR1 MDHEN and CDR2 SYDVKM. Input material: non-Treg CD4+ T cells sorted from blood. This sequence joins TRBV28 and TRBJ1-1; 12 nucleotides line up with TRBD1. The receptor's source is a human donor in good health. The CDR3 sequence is CARGTGGTSNTEAFF. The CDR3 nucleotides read TGTGCCAGAGGGACAGGGGGCACCTCGAACACTGAAGCTTTCTTT.